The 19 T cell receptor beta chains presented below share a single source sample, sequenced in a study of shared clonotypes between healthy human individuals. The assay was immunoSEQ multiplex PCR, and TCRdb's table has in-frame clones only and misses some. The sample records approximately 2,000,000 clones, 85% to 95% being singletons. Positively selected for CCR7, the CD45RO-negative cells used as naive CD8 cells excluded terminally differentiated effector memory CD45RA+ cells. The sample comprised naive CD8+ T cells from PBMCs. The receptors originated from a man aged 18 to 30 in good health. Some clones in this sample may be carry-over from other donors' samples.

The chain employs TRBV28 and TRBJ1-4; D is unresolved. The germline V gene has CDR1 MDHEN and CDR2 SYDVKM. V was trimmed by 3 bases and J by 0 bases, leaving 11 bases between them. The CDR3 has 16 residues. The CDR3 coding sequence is TGTGCCAGCAGTTTTCTCAGAATTACAACTAATGAAAAACTGTTTTTT. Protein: CASSFLRITTNEKLFF.

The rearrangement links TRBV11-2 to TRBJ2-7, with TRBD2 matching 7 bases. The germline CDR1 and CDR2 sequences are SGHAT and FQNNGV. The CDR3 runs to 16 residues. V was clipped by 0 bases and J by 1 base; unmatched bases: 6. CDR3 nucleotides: TGTGCCAGCAGCTTAGACTGGGCTAGCGGTTCCTACGAGCAGTACTTC. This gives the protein CASSLDWASGSYEQYF. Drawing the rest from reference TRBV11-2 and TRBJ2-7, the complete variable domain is EAGVAQSPRYKIIEKRQSVAFWCNPISGHATLYWYQQILGQGPKLLIQFQNNGVVDDSQLPKDRFSAERLKGVDSTLKIQPAKLEDSAVYLCASSLDWASGSYEQYFGPGTRLTVT.

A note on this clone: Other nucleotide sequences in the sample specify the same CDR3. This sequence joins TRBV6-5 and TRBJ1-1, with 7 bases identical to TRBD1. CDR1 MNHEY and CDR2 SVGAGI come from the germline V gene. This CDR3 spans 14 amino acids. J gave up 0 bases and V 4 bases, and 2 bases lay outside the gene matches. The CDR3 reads CASSSGGMNTEAFF. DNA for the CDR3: TGTGCCAGCAGTTCAGGGGGGATGAACACTGAAGCTTTCTTT.

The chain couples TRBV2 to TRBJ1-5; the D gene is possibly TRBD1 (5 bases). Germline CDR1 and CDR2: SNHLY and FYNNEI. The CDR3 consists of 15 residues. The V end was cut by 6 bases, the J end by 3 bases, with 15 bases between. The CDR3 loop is CASSLGWGLNQPQHF. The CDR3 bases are TGTGCCAGCAGCCTCGGCTGGGGACTCAATCAGCCCCAGCATTTT. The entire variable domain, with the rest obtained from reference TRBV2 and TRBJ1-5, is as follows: EPEVTQTPSHQVTQMGQEVILRCVPISNHLYFYWYRQILGQKVEFLVSFYNNEISEKSEIFDDQFSVERPDGSNFTLKIRSTKLEDSAMYFCASSLGWGLNQPQHFGDGTRLSIL.

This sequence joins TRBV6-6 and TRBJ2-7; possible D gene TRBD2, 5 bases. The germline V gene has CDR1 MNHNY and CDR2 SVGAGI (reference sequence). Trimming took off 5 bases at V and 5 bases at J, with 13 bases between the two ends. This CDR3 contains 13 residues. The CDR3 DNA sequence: TGTGCCAGCAGTCCCGGTTACGGGGACGAGCAGTACTTC. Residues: CASSPGYGDEQYF.

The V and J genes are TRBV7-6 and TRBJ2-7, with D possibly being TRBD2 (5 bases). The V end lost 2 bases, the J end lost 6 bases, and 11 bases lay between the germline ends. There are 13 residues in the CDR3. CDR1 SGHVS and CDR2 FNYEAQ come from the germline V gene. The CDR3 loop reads CASSLPLAGEQYF. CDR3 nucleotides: TGTGCCAGCAGCTTACCGCTAGCTGGCGAGCAGTACTTC.

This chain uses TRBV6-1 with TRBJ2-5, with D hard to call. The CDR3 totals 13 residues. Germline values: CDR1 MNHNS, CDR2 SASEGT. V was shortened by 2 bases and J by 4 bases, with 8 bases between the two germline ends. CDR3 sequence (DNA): TGTGCCAGCAGTGAAAGGATCGGAGAGACCCAGTACTTC. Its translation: CASSERIGETQYF.

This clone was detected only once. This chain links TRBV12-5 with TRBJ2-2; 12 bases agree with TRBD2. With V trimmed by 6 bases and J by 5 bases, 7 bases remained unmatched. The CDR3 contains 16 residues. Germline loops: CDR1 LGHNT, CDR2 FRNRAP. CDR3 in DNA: TGTGCTAGTGGCCAGCCTAGCGGGAGGGGAACCGGGGAGCTGTTTTTT. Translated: CASGQPSGRGTGELFF.

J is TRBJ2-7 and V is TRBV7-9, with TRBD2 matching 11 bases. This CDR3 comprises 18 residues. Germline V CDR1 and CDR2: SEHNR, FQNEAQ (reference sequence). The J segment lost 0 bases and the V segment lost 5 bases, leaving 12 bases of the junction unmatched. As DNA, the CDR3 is TGTGCCAGCAGCAGTGGGATAGATACTAGCGGGGGCTCCTACGAGCAGTACTTC. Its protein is CASSSGIDTSGGSYEQYF. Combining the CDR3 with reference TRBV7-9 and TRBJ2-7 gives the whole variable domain DTGVSQNPRHKITKRGQNVTFRCDPISEHNRLYWYRQTLGQGPEFLTYFQNEAQLEKSRLLSDRFSAERPKGSFSTLEIQRTEQGDSAMYLCASSSGIDTSGGSYEQYFGPGTRLTVT.

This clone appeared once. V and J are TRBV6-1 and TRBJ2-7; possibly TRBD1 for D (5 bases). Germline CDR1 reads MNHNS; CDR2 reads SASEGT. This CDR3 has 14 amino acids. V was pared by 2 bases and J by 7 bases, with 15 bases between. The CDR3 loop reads CASSESGILREQYF. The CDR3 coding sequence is TGTGCCAGCAGTGAATCAGGGATTCTGAGAGAGCAGTACTTC.

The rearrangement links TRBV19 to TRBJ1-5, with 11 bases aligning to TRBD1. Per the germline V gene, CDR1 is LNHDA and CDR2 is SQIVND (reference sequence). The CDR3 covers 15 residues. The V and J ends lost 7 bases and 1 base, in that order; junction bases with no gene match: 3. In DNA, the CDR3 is TGTGCCAGTATTCGGGACAGGGGGAGCAATCAGCCCCAGCATTTT. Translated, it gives CASIRDRGSNQPQHF.

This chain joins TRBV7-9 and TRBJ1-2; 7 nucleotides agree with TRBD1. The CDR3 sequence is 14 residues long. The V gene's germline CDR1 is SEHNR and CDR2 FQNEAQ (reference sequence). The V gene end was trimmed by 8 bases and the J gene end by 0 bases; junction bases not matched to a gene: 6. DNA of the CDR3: TGTGCCAGCGGCACAGGGACAGCTAACTATGGCTACACCTTC. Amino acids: CASGTGTANYGYTF. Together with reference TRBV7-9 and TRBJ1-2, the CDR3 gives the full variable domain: DTGVSQNPRHKITKRGQNVTFRCDPISEHNRLYWYRQTLGQGPEFLTYFQNEAQLEKSRLLSDRFSAERPKGSFSTLEIQRTEQGDSAMYLCASGTGTANYGYTFGSGTRLTVV.

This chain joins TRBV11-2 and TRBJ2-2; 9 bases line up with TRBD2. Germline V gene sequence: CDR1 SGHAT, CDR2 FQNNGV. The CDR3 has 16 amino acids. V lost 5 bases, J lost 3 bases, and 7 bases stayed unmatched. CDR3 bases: TGTGCCAGCAGCCCGATGCAGCGGGAGGACACCGGGGAGCTGTTTTTT. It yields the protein CASSPMQREDTGELFF.

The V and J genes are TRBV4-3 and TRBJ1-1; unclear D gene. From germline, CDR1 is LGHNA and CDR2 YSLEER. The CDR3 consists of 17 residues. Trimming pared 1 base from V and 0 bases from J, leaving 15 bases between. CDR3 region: CASSQAWTESLNTEAFF. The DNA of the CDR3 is TGCGCCAGCAGCCAAGCCTGGACCGAGAGTTTGAACACTGAAGCTTTCTTT.

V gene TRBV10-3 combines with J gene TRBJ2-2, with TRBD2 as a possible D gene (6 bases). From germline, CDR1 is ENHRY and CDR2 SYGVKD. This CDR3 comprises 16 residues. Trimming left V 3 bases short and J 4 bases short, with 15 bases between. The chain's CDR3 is CAISDRGGGATGELFF. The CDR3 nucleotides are TGTGCCATCAGTGATAGGGGCGGCGGGGCCACCGGGGAGCTGTTTTTT.

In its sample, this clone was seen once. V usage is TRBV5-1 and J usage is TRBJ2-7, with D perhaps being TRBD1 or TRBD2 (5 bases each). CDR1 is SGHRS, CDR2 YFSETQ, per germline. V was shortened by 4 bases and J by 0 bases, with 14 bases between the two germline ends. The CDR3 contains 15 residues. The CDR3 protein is CASSGRGHGSYEQYF. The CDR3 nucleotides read TGCGCCAGCAGCGGCCGGGGCCACGGCTCCTACGAGCAGTACTTC.

CDR3 residues: CAWSKFPAGNTGELFF. The DNA for the CDR3 is TGTGCCTGGAGTAAATTCCCCGCGGGTAACACCGGGGAGCTGTTTTTT. The J gene is TRBJ2-2, the V gene TRBV30; D perhaps matches TRBD2 (5 bases). The CDR3 runs 16 residues. CDR1 is GTSNPN and CDR2 is SVGIG in the germline V gene (reference sequence). V lost 2 bases, J lost 2 bases, and 15 bases lay in between.

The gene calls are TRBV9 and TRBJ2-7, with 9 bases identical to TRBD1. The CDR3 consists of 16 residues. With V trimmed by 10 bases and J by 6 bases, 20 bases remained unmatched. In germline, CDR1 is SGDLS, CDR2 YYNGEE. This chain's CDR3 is CASSDGARTGDREQYF. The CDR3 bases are TGTGCCTCCTCAGATGGGGCCAGGACAGGGGATCGCGAGCAGTACTTC.

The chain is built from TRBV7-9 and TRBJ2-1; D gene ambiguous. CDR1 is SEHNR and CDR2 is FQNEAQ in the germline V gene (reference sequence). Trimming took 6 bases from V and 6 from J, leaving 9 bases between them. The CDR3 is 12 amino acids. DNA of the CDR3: TGTGCCAGCAGGCCCGTCGGCAATGAGCAGTTCTTC. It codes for CASRPVGNEQFF.